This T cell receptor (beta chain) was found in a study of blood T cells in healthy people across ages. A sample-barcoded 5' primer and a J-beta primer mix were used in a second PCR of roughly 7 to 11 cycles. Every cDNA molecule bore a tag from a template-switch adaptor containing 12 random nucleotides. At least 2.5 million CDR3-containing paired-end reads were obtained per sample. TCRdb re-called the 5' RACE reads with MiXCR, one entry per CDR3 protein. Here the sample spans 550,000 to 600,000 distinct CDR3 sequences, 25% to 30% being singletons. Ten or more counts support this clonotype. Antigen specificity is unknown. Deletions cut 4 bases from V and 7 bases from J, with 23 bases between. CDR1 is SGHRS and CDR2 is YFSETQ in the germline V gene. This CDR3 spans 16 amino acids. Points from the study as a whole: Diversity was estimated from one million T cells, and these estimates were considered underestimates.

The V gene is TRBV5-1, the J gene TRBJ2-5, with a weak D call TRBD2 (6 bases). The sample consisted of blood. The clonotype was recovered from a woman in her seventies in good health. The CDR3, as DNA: TGCGCCAGCAGCCCCCTCGGGACTGCCAGATATGGGACCCAGTACTTC. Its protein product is CASSPLGTARYGTQYF.